The rows below give T cell receptor beta chains drawn from one sample of a study of blood T cells in healthy people across ages. TCRdb recomputed calls from the 5' RACE reads with MiXCR, one row per CDR3 protein. The sample consists of some 1.5 million distinct CDR3 sequences, 28% of them appearing once. The sample taken for sequencing was blood. The receptors derive from a woman aged 25-40 years in good health. Each CDR3 is given with its conserved first and last residue. Fields, in order: V gene, clone size, CDR3 length, J gene, CDR3 protein. Size is omitted from some rows. Given values are once, few, many or a class for expanded clones.

TRBV5-1,many,14,TRBJ2-5,CASSFDRELETQYF
TRBV7-9,.,12,TRBJ1-1,CASRPDGSSAFF
TRBV6-2/TRBV6-3,.,14,TRBJ2-1,CASSYGGLADEQFF
TRBV29-1,.,13,TRBJ2-7,CSFRTSGNNEQYF
TRBV6-5,.,15,TRBJ2-7,CASSPSPTGTYEQYF
TRBV7-6,.,15,TRBJ1-5,CASSLEPGPDQPQHF
TRBV2,few,11,TRBJ2-7,CASSRVREQYF
TRBV5-1,.,14,TRBJ2-1,CASSLTYNTGQQFF
TRBV5-1,many,15,TRBJ2-7,CASSLAEGQFYEQYF
TRBV25-1,.,16,.,CAGSEKWRMDPYEQYF
TRBV20-1,.,15,TRBJ2-7,CSARDPLAGYYEQYF
TRBV5-5,.,15,TRBJ2-7,CASSLAAGNSYEQYF
TRBV18,.,11,TRBJ2-1,CASSPMNEQFF
TRBV7-2,.,14,TRBJ2-6,CASSPGQWANVLTF
TRBV12-3/TRBV12-4,.,14,TRBJ2-1,CASSLLASQETQFF
TRBV5-1,.,16,TRBJ2-2,CASRIRTGSDTGELFF
TRBV15,.,15,TRBJ2-7,CATSRDLGQGYEQYF
TRBV6-6,many,15,TRBJ2-4,CASGEGGDPKNIQYF
TRBV20-1,.,17,TRBJ2-1,CSAGDRVGLAGRNEQFF
TRBV6-2/TRBV6-3,.,15,TRBJ1-1,CASSLGPVENTEAFF
TRBV5-1,.,16,TRBJ2-5,CASSPPAGVSGETQYF
TRBV10-1,.,13,TRBJ1-1,CASSGGPRTEAFF
TRBV28,.,15,.,CASSRRGQGRGEQYF
TRBV28,.,13,TRBJ1-1,CASTLGRGAEAFF
TRBV20-1,few,14,TRBJ2-7,CSARDGQGRYEQYF
TRBV19,few,16,.,CASSIDRTGLGETQYF
TRBV28,few,15,TRBJ2-1,CASSPTRLSYNEQFF
TRBV7-2,few,18,TRBJ2-1,CASSLVGAGAGAYNEQFF
TRBV20-1,.,14,TRBJ2-1,CSASGGESYNEQFF
TRBV6-5,few,14,TRBJ1-1,CASSPRGGHTEAFF
TRBV2,.,15,TRBJ2-5,CASSGTSGGFETQYF
TRBV4-1,.,16,TRBJ2-7,CASSQEGLGASYEQYF